The 7 T cell receptor beta chains listed next were all sequenced from one sample in a study of T cell responses to AZD1222 COVID-19 vaccine. Sequenced by immunoSEQ multiplex PCR; TCRdb stores in-frame clones only, minus some. The table lists 150,000 to 200,000 clones, 85% to 95% of them singletons. The source material was peripheral blood, sampled on day 0 of AZD1222 vaccination. The receptor set was obtained from an adult in good health.

V usage is TRBV21-1 and J usage is TRBJ1-1. TRBV21-1 is labeled a pseudogene. The CDR3 loop spans 13 amino acids. The chain's CDR3 is CASSKSVNTEAFF. DNA of the CDR3: TGTGCCAGCAGCAAGTCGGTTAACACTGAAGCTTTCTTT.

CDR3 in DNA: TGTGCCAGCAGCTGGGACAGGGCGGATGAAAAACTGTTTTTT. Translated: CASSWDRADEKLFF. J is TRBJ1-4 and V is TRBV5-4; 9 positions agree with TRBD1. V was clipped by 3 bases and J by 6 bases; unmatched bases: 3. CDR3 size: 14 residues. CDR1 is SGHNT, CDR2 YYREEE, per germline (reference sequence). The variable domain in full, completed from reference TRBV5-4 and TRBJ1-4, reads ETGVTQSPTHLIKTRGQQVTLRCSSQSGHNTVSWYQQALGQGPQFIFQYYREEENGRGNFPPRFSGLQFPNYSSELNVNALELDDSALYLCASSWDRADEKLFFGSGTQLSVL.

The chain joins TRBV5-4 to TRBJ1-2; D is ambiguous. The CDR3 spans 15 residues. V lost 4 bases and J 5 bases, leaving 18 bases between the germline ends. CDR1 is SGHNT and CDR2 is YYREEE in the germline V gene (reference sequence). The CDR3 DNA sequence: TGTGCCAGCAGCATGAATTTAGGTGCTATGTATGGCTACACCTTC. Its protein product is CASSMNLGAMYGYTF.

The chain is built from TRBV18 and TRBJ1-1; TRBD1 matches 8 bases. Trimming at V came to 3 bases and at J to 1 base, leaving 4 bases not matched to a gene. The CDR3 runs to 15 residues. Germline CDR1 reads KGHSH; CDR2 reads LQKENI. The CDR3 sequence is CASSPPGQGNTEAFF. The DNA for the CDR3 is TGTGCCAGCTCACCGCCCGGACAGGGGAACACTGAAGCTTTCTTT.

V usage is TRBV6-5 and J usage is TRBJ1-4, with 7 bases matching TRBD1. This CDR3 is built from 15 residues. CDR1 and CDR2 from the germline V gene are MNHEY and SVGAGI. V dropped 7 bases and J dropped 5; count of bases not matched to a gene: 10. The CDR3 sequence is CASTLGQVENEKLFF. As DNA, the CDR3 is TGTGCCAGCACTCTCGGACAGGTAGAGAATGAAAAACTGTTTTTT.

V usage is TRBV20-1 and J usage is TRBJ2-1; TRBD1 might be the D (6 bases). The CDR3 is 14 residues long. Germline CDR1 DFQATT, CDR2 SNEGSKA (reference sequence). Trimming cost V 3 bases and J 10 bases, with 19 bases left between them. The CDR3 nucleotides are TGCAGTGCTAGTCAGGTCCGGGTGAGGGGGGAGCAGTTCTTC. This encodes CSASQVRVRGEQFF.

The chain carries TRBV18 and TRBJ1-5; D remains unclear. This CDR3 is built from 16 residues. Trimming pared 3 bases from V and 1 base from J, leaving 13 bases between. CDR1 and CDR2 from the germline V gene are KGHSH and LQKENI. The CDR3 sequence: CASSPSSAASNQPQHF. CDR3 nucleotides: TGTGCCAGCTCACCTTCGTCGGCAGCGAGCAATCAGCCCCAGCATTTT. The full variable domain, completed using reference TRBV18 and TRBJ1-5, is NAGVMQNPRHLVRRRGQEARLRCSPMKGHSHVYWYRQLPEEGLKFMVYLQKENIIDESGMPKERFSAEFPKEGPSILRIQQVVRGDSAAYFCASSPSSAASNQPQHFGDGTRLSIL.